This TCR beta chain was sequenced in a study of cytomegalovirus exposure and HLA in healthy donors. V shed 5 bases and J 4 bases; nucleotides not matched to a gene: 7. This CDR3 contains 14 residues. The germline gives CDR1 SGHTA, CDR2 FQGTGA. Here immunoSEQ multiplex PCR was the method, and the copy in TCRdb shows in-frame clones only, minus some. The data hold 150,000 to 200,000 clones, with approximately 96% observed a single time. On this clone: Its antigen remains unknown.

Findings and caveats of the study: The study listed approximately 170 cytomegalovirus-associated TCR beta chains.

Sequencing used PBMCs. The chain has TRBV7-3 and TRBJ1-1; 7 bases are a match to TRBD1. This receptor was taken from a woman under 30 in good health and CMV-seronegative. The CDR3 region has the DNA TGTGCCAGCAGCCCCGACAGGGTCCGCACTGAAGCTTTCTTT. It codes for CASSPDRVRTEAFF.